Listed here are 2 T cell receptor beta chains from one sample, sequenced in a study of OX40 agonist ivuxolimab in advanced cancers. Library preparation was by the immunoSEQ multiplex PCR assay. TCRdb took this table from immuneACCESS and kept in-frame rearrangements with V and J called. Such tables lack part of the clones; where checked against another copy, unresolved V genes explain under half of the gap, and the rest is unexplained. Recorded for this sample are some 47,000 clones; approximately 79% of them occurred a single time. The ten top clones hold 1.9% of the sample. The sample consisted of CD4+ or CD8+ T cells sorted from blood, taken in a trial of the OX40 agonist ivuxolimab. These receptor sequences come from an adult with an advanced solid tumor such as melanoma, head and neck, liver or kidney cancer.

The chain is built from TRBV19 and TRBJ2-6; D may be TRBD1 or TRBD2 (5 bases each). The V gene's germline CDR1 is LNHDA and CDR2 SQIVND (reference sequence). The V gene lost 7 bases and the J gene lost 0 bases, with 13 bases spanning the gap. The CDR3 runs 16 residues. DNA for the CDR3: TGTGCCAGTAAGACTGGGGGACGCTCTGGGGCCAACGTCCTGACTTTC. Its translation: CASKTGGRSGANVLTF.

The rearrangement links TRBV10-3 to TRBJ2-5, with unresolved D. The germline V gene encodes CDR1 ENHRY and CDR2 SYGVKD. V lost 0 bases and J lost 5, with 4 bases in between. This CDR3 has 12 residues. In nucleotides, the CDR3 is TGTGCCATCAGTGAGTCTTCTGAGACCCAGTACTTC. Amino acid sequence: CAISESSETQYF.